Each of the 15 T cell receptor beta chains below was sequenced from the same sample in a study of T-cell memory formation after mild COVID-19. TCRdb recomputed calls from the 5' RACE reads with MiXCR, one row per CDR3 protein. The sample lists 450,000 or so distinct CDR3 sequences; around a quarter were seen once. Sequences were obtained from PBMCs or a T cell subset sorted from them (not recorded which). The receptor source for this set is an adult woman who had mild COVID-19 (a few samples of this study predate the infection). Cell type and time point are not known.

The chain is built from TRBV7-6 and TRBJ2-1; 12 nucleotides align to TRBD2. The CDR3 loop spans 16 amino acids. V shed 5 bases and J 12 bases; nucleotides not matched to a gene: 14. Germline values: CDR1 SGHVS, CDR2 FNYEAQ. The CDR3: CASSARLAGDQGGQFF. For the CDR3, the DNA is TGTGCCAGCAGCGCCAGACTAGCGGGGGACCAAGGGGGGCAGTTCTTC.

The chain couples TRBV7-8 to TRBJ2-3; perhaps TRBD2 as D (6 bases). V was pared by 4 bases and J by 1 base, with 15 bases between. The length of the CDR3 is 16 residues. Per the germline V gene, CDR1 is SGHVS and CDR2 is FQNEAQ. For the CDR3, the DNA is TGTGCCAGCAGCTCCTGGGGGAGGACGCGCACAGATACGCAGTATTTT. Translated, it gives CASSSWGRTRTDTQYF.

This clonotype was recorded a few times. The rearrangement uses TRBV20-1 and TRBJ2-2; 7 bases fit TRBD1. The CDR3 runs to 13 residues. V lost 3 bases to trimming and J lost 7 bases; unmatched junction nucleotides: 5. Germline V gives CDR1 DFQATT, CDR2 SNEGSKA (reference sequence). The CDR3 DNA follows: TGCAGTGCTAGCGGGACAGTTGGCGGGGAGCTGTTTTTT. Protein sequence: CSASGTVGGELFF.

This rearrangement joins TRBV15 to TRBJ1-5; 7 nucleotides match TRBD1. This CDR3 contains 15 residues. Germline CDR1 and CDR2: LNHNV and YYDKDF (reference sequence). J was trimmed by 6 bases and V by 5 bases; bases with no gene match: 10. CDR3 nucleotides: TGTGCCACCAGCCTGAGGGGGCAGGGGATTCAGCCCCAGCATTTT. Amino acids: CATSLRGQGIQPQHF.

This clonotype has a handful of counts. The CDR3 is CASSYGGTTSSYEQYF. In DNA, the CDR3 is TGTGCCAGCAGTTACGGGGGGACGACGAGCTCCTACGAGCAGTACTTC. The chain carries TRBV6-2 or TRBV6-3 and TRBJ2-7; D possibly corresponds to TRBD2 (6 bases). Germline V lookup: CDR1 MNHEY, CDR2 SVGEGT. V lost 2 bases and J 0 bases, leaving 14 bases between the germline ends. This CDR3 region has 16 residues.

This clonotype was picked up a small number of times. The gene calls are TRBV6-2 or TRBV6-3 and TRBJ1-5; D is possibly TRBD1 (6 bases). The CDR3 runs to 13 residues. Deletions cut 7 bases from V and 2 bases from J, with 9 bases between. Germline-derived CDR1 and CDR2 are MNHEY and SVGEGT. CDR3: CASISGGNQPQHF. CDR3 coding DNA: TGTGCCAGCATTTCAGGGGGCAATCAGCCCCAGCATTTT.

This clonotype has just a few counts. This chain joins TRBV7-2 and TRBJ1-3; tentatively, D is TRBD1 (6 bases). The germline V and J ends were trimmed by 5 bases and 0 bases, with 17 bases remaining between them. Germline CDR1 is SGHTA and CDR2 is FQGNSA. The length of the CDR3 is 17 residues. The CDR3 sequence is CASSTAGHLLSGNTIYF. The CDR3 nucleotides read TGTGCCAGCAGCACAGCGGGACACCTCCTCTCTGGAAACACCATATATTTT.

This clonotype appeared a few times. One end of the junction varies from germline; a read error may be responsible. The chain has TRBV18 and TRBJ2-4; no clear D gene. Looked up from germline, CDR1 is KGHSH and CDR2 is LQKENI. The CDR3 is 16 residues long. DNA for the CDR3: TGTGCCAGCTCATCACCCGGCGCGCTTAACAAGGGCATTCAGTACTTC. This codes for CASSSPGALNKGIQYF.

In this sample, this clonotype turned up a few times. The chain links TRBV12-3 or TRBV12-4 to TRBJ1-2; perhaps TRBD1 as D (6 bases). Trimming cost V 3 bases and J 7 bases, with 18 bases left between them. The CDR3 length is 15 residues. CDR3 in DNA: TGTGCCAGCAGTTTGTGGGGGGCGCGGGCGAGTGGCTACACCTTC. Amino acids: CASSLWGARASGYTF.

This clonotype has only a few counts. The chain uses TRBV5-1 and TRBJ2-7; TRBD1 agrees at 7 bases. Germline CDR1 is SGHRS and CDR2 is YFSETQ. The CDR3 has 15 residues. The V segment lost 7 bases and the J segment 5 bases; nucleotides outside the gene matches: 15. The CDR3: CASRARGGQEDEQYF. The CDR3 DNA reads TGCGCCAGCCGGGCCCGAGGTGGACAGGAGGACGAGCAGTACTTC.

The sample holds a few counts of this clonotype. The rearrangement joins TRBV27 to TRBJ2-7; 10 nucleotides match TRBD2. The CDR3 is 14 amino acids. The V and J ends lost 7 bases and 3 bases, in that order; junction bases with no gene match: 6. Germline CDR1 is MNHEY and CDR2 is SMNVEV (reference sequence). In DNA, the CDR3 is TGTGCCAGCAACCTAGCGGGGGACGTCTACGAGCAGTACTTC. Residues: CASNLAGDVYEQYF.

The rearrangement uses TRBV5-1 and TRBJ2-3; TRBD1 is a possible D gene (5 bases). The length of the CDR3 is 16 residues. Germline V gene data show CDR1 as SGHRS and CDR2 as YFSETQ. The V end lost 7 bases, the J end lost 5 bases, and 23 bases lay between the germline ends. This CDR3 reads CASRISYIQEGDTQYF. The CDR3 DNA is TGCGCCAGCCGAATATCCTATATACAGGAAGGAGATACGCAGTATTTT.

This clonotype was seen ten or more times. The rearrangement uses TRBV5-1 and TRBJ2-2; D possibly matches TRBD1 or TRBD2 (5 bases each). The CDR3 has 15 amino acids. Germline CDR1 is SGHRS and CDR2 is YFSETQ. The V gene lost 5 bases and the J gene lost 1 base, with 12 bases spanning the gap. The chain's CDR3 is CASRPGPKNTGELFF. The CDR3 DNA reads as TGCGCCAGCAGGCCGGGACCAAAGAACACCGGGGAGCTGTTTTTT.

The chain combines TRBV18 with TRBJ2-1; D unclear. Germline V gene lookup returns CDR1 KGHSH and CDR2 LQKENI. The CDR3 contains 14 residues. The V gene lost 6 bases and the J gene lost 2 bases, with 11 bases spanning the gap. The CDR3 sequence: CASSMGSTYNEQFF. The CDR3 DNA reads TGTGCCAGCTCCATGGGTAGCACCTACAATGAGCAGTTCTTC.

The chain is built from TRBV7-2 and TRBJ2-4; D is uncertain. Between the trimmed V and J ends, which lost 3 bases and 0 bases, there was a span of 9 bases. There are 15 residues in the CDR3. CDR1 SGHTA and CDR2 FQGNSA come from the germline V gene. The CDR3 spells CASSLQIIAKNIQYF. CDR3 DNA: TGTGCCAGCAGCTTGCAGATTATAGCCAAAAACATTCAGTACTTC.